The rows below give T cell receptor beta chains drawn from one sample of a study of identical twins. MiXCR, applied by TCRdb to the 5' RACE reads, yields one record per CDR3 protein. This sample has about 150,000 distinct CDR3 sequences, with 3.5% found just once. Sequencing was performed on memory T cells sorted from blood. All receptors derive from a man aged 18-30 years in good health. CDR3s include the opening cysteine and the closing phenylalanine or tryptophan. The D gene is left open where the match is weak. Rows give clone size only sometimes, using once, few, many, or a class for an expanded clone.

v_call	clone_size	j_call	d_call	cdr3_aa	cdr3_nt
TRBV12-3/TRBV12-4	many	TRBJ2-3	NA	CASSPPSSGIATQYF	TGTGCCAGCAGTCCTCCCAGTAGCGGAATAGCTACGCAGTATTTT
TRBV20-1	many	TRBJ2-3	TRBD2	CSAGLAGSTDTQYF	TGCAGTGCTGGGCTAGCGGGTTCCACAGATACGCAGTATTTT
TRBV12-3/TRBV12-4	many	TRBJ1-5	TRBD1	CASGQGALGNQPQHF	TGTGCCAGTGGACAGGGGGCATTAGGCAATCAGCCCCAGCATTTT
TRBV20-1	many	TRBJ1-6	NA	CSASLSELHNSPLHF	TGCAGTGCTAGTCTGTCAGAACTGCATAATTCACCCCTCCACTTT
TRBV12-3/TRBV12-4	many	TRBJ1-1	NA	CASRRGGANTEAFF	TGTGCCAGCCGGAGGGGAGGGGCGAACACTGAAGCTTTCTTT
TRBV3-1	many	TRBJ1-6	TRBD1	CASSLTGDYSPLHF	TGTGCCAGCAGCCTGACAGGGGATTATTCACCCCTCCACTTT
TRBV20-1	many	TRBJ1-1	NA	CSARGDTEAFF	TGCAGTGCTAGGGGAGACACTGAAGCTTTCTTT
TRBV5-1	many	TRBJ2-3	TRBD2	CASSLALAGGSDTQYF	TGCGCCAGCAGCTTGGCCCTAGCGGGAGGATCAGATACGCAGTATTTT
TRBV9	many	TRBJ1-4	NA	CASSVDGVGEKLFF	TGTGCCAGCAGCGTAGATGGGGTCGGTGAAAAACTGTTTTTT
TRBV4-3	many	TRBJ2-7	TRBD2	CASSQVTSGSMGYF	TGCGCCAGCAGCCAAGTAACTAGCGGGAGTATGGGGTACTTC
TRBV5-1	many	TRBJ2-3	NA	CASSLGLGGGKTDTQYF	TGCGCCAGCAGCTTGGGCCTAGGAGGGGGAAAAACAGATACGCAGTATTTT
TRBV7-6	few	TRBJ2-3	NA	CASSLIGNQDTQYF	TGTGCCAGCAGCTTAATCGGGAACCAAGATACGCAGTATTTT
TRBV11-2	many	TRBJ2-2	NA	CASSFSGTGELFF	TGTGCCAGCAGCTTTAGCGGCACCGGGGAGCTGTTTTTT
TRBV7-2	many	TRBJ2-1	TRBD2	CASSVGLAGNEQFF	TGTGCCAGCAGCGTTGGACTAGCTGGCAATGAGCAGTTCTTC
TRBV20-1	many	TRBJ2-3	NA	CSALSQISTDTQYF	TGCAGTGCTCTTTCCCAAATTAGCACAGATACGCAGTATTTT
TRBV5-1	many	TRBJ2-3	TRBD2	CASSPEASGRRNTQYF	TGCGCCAGCAGCCCGGAGGCTAGCGGGAGGAGGAATACGCAGTATTTT
TRBV7-2	few	TRBJ1-1	NA	CASSPGGVIAFF	TGTGCCAGCAGCCCAGGAGGGGTTATAGCTTTCTTT
TRBV29-1	many	TRBJ2-2	NA	CSVWTPISGELFF	TGCAGCGTTTGGACTCCAATCTCCGGGGAGCTGTTTTTT
TRBV5-1	many	TRBJ2-2	NA	CASSLEGSGAGELFF	TGCGCCAGCAGCTTGGAAGGCTCGGGGGCCGGGGAGCTGTTTTTT
TRBV18	many	TRBJ1-2	NA	CASSPSAGNPYGYTF	TGTGCCAGCTCACCTTCGGCAGGGAACCCTTATGGCTACACCTTC
TRBV15	many	TRBJ1-5	NA	CATSREMSLGPYQPQHF	TGTGCCACCAGCAGAGAGATGTCCCTAGGGCCTTATCAGCCCCAGCATTTT
TRBV2	many	TRBJ2-1	TRBD1	CASSGQGASNEQFF	TGTGCCAGCAGTGGACAGGGGGCGTCCAATGAGCAGTTCTTC
TRBV19	many	TRBJ2-1	NA	CASSIKRERYNEQFF	TGTGCCAGTAGTATAAAACGGGAACGCTACAATGAGCAGTTCTTC
TRBV6-2/TRBV6-3	many	TRBJ2-3	TRBD2	CASRKLAATDTQYF	TGTGCCAGCAGGAAACTAGCGGCCACAGATACGCAGTATTTT
TRBV5-1	few	TRBJ2-6	TRBD1	CASSLSGTGTTGANVLTF	TGCGCCAGCAGCTTATCCGGGACAGGGACAACTGGGGCCAACGTCCTGACTTTC
TRBV12-3/TRBV12-4	many	TRBJ2-3	TRBD1	CASSPETGLSTDTQYF	TGTGCCAGCAGCCCCGAGACAGGGCTAAGCACAGATACGCAGTATTTT
TRBV7-2	many	TRBJ2-3	NA	CASSHYSGGSTDTQYF	TGTGCCAGCAGCCACTATAGCGGAGGCAGCACAGATACGCAGTATTTT
TRBV5-4	NA	TRBJ2-7	NA	CASSLGSRSSYEQYF	TGTGCCAGCAGCTTGGGGTCGCGGAGCTCCTACGAGCAGTACTTC
TRBV7-9	few	TRBJ1-2	NA	CASSLGVNWRPNYGYTF	TGTGCCAGCAGCTTAGGCGTTAACTGGAGACCTAACTATGGCTACACCTTC
TRBV12-3/TRBV12-4	many	TRBJ2-1	TRBD2	CASSLGLAAYNEQFF	TGTGCCAGCAGCCTCGGACTAGCGGCTTACAATGAGCAGTTCTTC
TRBV2	many	TRBJ2-5	NA	CASGEETQYF	TGTGCCAGCGGGGAAGAGACCCAGTACTTC
TRBV20-1	many	TRBJ2-1	TRBD2	CSARLGLAGRDGNEQFF	TGCAGCGCCAGGCTAGGGCTAGCGGGCCGCGACGGGAATGAGCAGTTCTTC
TRBV6-5	many	TRBJ2-5	NA	CASSYGGQGKETQYF	TGTGCCAGCAGTTACGGCGGGCAGGGTAAAGAGACCCAGTACTTC
TRBV7-9	many	TRBJ2-7	NA	CASSTWTDYEQYF	TGTGCCAGCAGCACCTGGACGGATTACGAGCAGTACTTC
TRBV7-3	many	TRBJ2-1	TRBD2	CASSSGGGLPNNEQFF	TGTGCCAGCAGCTCAGGTGGGGGACTACCAAACAATGAGCAGTTCTTC
TRBV28	NA	TRBJ2-7	TRBD1	CASRKPGQGRHEQYF	TGTGCCAGCAGGAAGCCGGGACAGGGTCGTCACGAGCAGTACTTC
TRBV21-1	many	TRBJ1-1	NA	CASSKGQGTTEAFF	TGTGCCAGCAGCAAAGGACAGGGGACCACTGAAGCTTTCTTT
TRBV20-1	many	TRBJ2-7	TRBD2	CSAPIAGRYEQYF	TGCAGTGCGCCAATAGCGGGGCGCTACGAGCAGTACTTC
TRBV6-2/TRBV6-3	many	TRBJ1-5	NA	CASSYYPGTRNQPQHF	TGTGCCAGCAGTTACTACCCCGGGACAAGAAATCAGCCCCAGCATTTT
TRBV30	many	TRBJ2-2	TRBD1	CAWSVRNRGRTGELFF	TGTGCCTGGAGTGTACGGAACAGGGGCAGGACCGGGGAGCTGTTTTTT
TRBV20-1	many	TRBJ2-1	NA	CSAKRGRTYNEQFF	TGCAGTGCTAAAAGAGGCAGGACCTACAATGAGCAGTTCTTC